These 25 T cell receptor beta chains originate from one sample sequenced in a study of blood T cell repertoires in COVID-19. Repertoires were generated with immunoSEQ multiplex PCR, while TCRdb's copy carries only in-frame clones and drops some. The sample gives over 60,000 clones, around 86% of which show up once; 11% is in the top ten. Sequences were obtained from peripheral blood. The receptors were gathered from a man between 65 and 85 years old with active or convalescent COVID-19.

This chain links TRBV4-1 with TRBJ1-2; 12 bases are shared with TRBD1. CDR1 and CDR2 from the germline V gene are MGHRA and YSYEKL. The junction had 4 bases not matched to a gene; V was cut back by 2 bases and J by 6 bases. This CDR3 region has 15 residues. The chain's CDR3 is CASSQPGQGAHGYTF. Written as DNA, the CDR3 is TGCGCCAGCAGCCAACCGGGACAGGGGGCGCATGGCTACACCTTC.

The V and J genes are TRBV5-1 and TRBJ1-1; 9 nucleotides agree with TRBD1. Germline CDR1 reads SGHRS; CDR2 reads YFSETQ. J gave up 4 bases and V 0 bases, and 7 bases lay outside the gene matches. The CDR3 is 16 residues long. CDR3 region: CASSLDTGGQGTEAFF. In DNA form, the CDR3 reads TGCGCCAGCAGCTTGGACACAGGGGGCCAGGGCACTGAAGCTTTCTTT.

Details on this clone: A junction boundary mismatches the germline segment, possibly from a read error. The CDR3 protein is CASSQAGATQNEQYF. The CDR3 bases are TGTGCCAGCAGTCAAGCGGGAGCCACACAAAACGAGCAGTACTTC. The chain recombines TRBV6-1 with TRBJ2-7; 8 nucleotides agree with TRBD2. The CDR3 has 15 amino acids. Per the germline V gene, CDR1 is MNHNS and CDR2 is SASEGT.

The genes are TRBV6-2 or TRBV6-3 and TRBJ2-7, with 13 nucleotides matching TRBD2. The CDR3 has 17 residues. V dropped 6 bases and J dropped 0; count of bases not matched to a gene: 8. Germline assignment: CDR1 MNHEY and CDR2 SVGEGT. The CDR3 nucleotides are TGTGCCAGCAGCCAAACTAGCGGGAGGGCGAGCTCCTACGAGCAGTACTTC. It specifies CASSQTSGRASSYEQYF.

The V gene is TRBV7-9, the J gene TRBJ1-5; 8 bases are shared with TRBD1. In germline, CDR1 is SEHNR, CDR2 FQNEAQ (reference sequence). This CDR3 comprises 13 residues. The junction had 2 bases not matched to a gene; V was cut back by 1 base and J by 9 bases. The CDR3: CASSLVGQGPQHF. CDR3 sequence (DNA): TGTGCCAGCAGCTTAGTCGGACAGGGGCCCCAGCATTTT. The full variable domain, rest sourced from reference TRBV7-9 and TRBJ1-5, is DTGVSQNPRHKITKRGQNVTFRCDPISEHNRLYWYRQTLGQGPEFLTYFQNEAQLEKSRLLSDRFSAERPKGSFSTLEIQRTEQGDSAMYLCASSLVGQGPQHFGDGTRLSIL.

The chain combines TRBV7-2 with TRBJ2-7; 7 positions match TRBD1. The CDR3 covers 14 residues. The V gene end was trimmed by 5 bases and the J gene end by 5 bases; junction bases not matched to a gene: 9. Per the germline V gene, CDR1 is SGHTA and CDR2 is FQGNSA. CDR3 bases: TGTGCCAGCAGCCCAAGACAGGGTCGCGACGAGCAGTACTTC. It yields the protein CASSPRQGRDEQYF. Complete variable domain (other parts from reference TRBV7-2 and TRBJ2-7): GAGVSQSPSNKVTEKGKDVELRCDPISGHTALYWYRQSLGQGLEFLIYFQGNSAPDKSGLPSDRFSAERTGGSVSTLTIQRTQQEDSAVYLCASSPRQGRDEQYFGPGTRLTVT.

This rearrangement joins TRBV7-2 to TRBJ1-2, with 7 nucleotides matching TRBD1. V shed 0 bases, J shed 7 bases, and the junction held 14 bases outside the gene matches. Germline CDR1 is SGHTA and CDR2 is FQGNSA. This CDR3 comprises 17 residues. CDR3 sequence (DNA): TGTGCCAGCAGCTTAGCTTGGGGGTCCGAGACAGGGTCTGGCTACACCTTC. The encoded protein is CASSLAWGSETGSGYTF.

The V call is TRBV18, the J call TRBJ2-5, with TRBD2 identical over 9 bases. CDR1 and CDR2 from the germline V gene are KGHSH and LQKENI. V lost 3 bases and J lost 1; bases outside the gene matches: 15. The CDR3 length is 19 residues. In DNA form, the CDR3 reads TGTGCCAGCTCACCCATACCTCAGGGTGTGACTAGCGGCCAAGAGACCCAGTACTTC. It codes for CASSPIPQGVTSGQETQYF.

This clone has only a few counts. V and J are TRBV6-5 and TRBJ2-7; 10 bases fit TRBD2. V was clipped by 9 bases and J by 3 bases; unmatched bases: 14. CDR1 and CDR2 (germline): MNHEY, SVGAGI. The CDR3 totals 16 residues. In DNA form, the CDR3 reads TGTGCCAGTACTTACAAGAGGACTAGCGGAATCTACGAGCAGTACTTC. Amino acids: CASTYKRTSGIYEQYF.

The sample holds one count of this clone. The chain is built from TRBV3-1 (or the pseudogene TRBV3-2) and TRBJ1-1, with D possibly matching TRBD1 (5 bases). CDR3 length: 14 amino acids. Germline loops: CDR1 LGHDT, CDR2 YNNKEL (reference sequence). The V and J ends lost 1 base and 1 base respectively, with 7 bases between them. CDR3 sequence reads: CASSQGQPNTEAFF. The DNA of the CDR3 is TGTGCCAGCAGCCAAGGACAGCCGAACACTGAAGCTTTCTTT.

The chain couples TRBV5-1 to TRBJ2-2; TRBD2 agrees at 14 bases. Germline values: CDR1 SGHRS, CDR2 YFSETQ. The V gene end was trimmed by 4 bases and the J gene end by 4 bases; junction bases not matched to a gene: 9. This CDR3 contains 18 residues. CDR3 sequence (DNA): TGCGCCAGCAGCCCCTATTCCGGGACTAGCGGGAGCACCGGGGAGCTGTTTTTT. Its translation is CASSPYSGTSGSTGELFF.

The chain couples TRBV7-9 to TRBJ2-2; 13 nucleotides agree with TRBD2. The CDR3 is made up of 16 amino acids. The trim removed 6 bases at V and 3 bases at J, leaving 4 bases unmatched. Germline CDR1 reads SEHNR; CDR2 reads FQNEAQ (reference sequence). The CDR3 here is CASRHGLAGDTGELFF. CDR3 coding DNA: TGTGCCAGCAGGCACGGACTAGCGGGAGACACCGGGGAGCTGTTTTTT.

This chain uses TRBV30 with TRBJ1-1; D is ambiguous. Germline values: CDR1 GTSNPN, CDR2 SVGIG (reference sequence). The CDR3 totals 11 residues. The V end was cut by 2 bases, the J end by 6 bases, with 7 bases between. CDR3 coding DNA: TGTGCCTGGAGTCCCGGGTCTGAAGCTTTCTTT. It encodes CAWSPGSEAFF.

This chain uses TRBV19 with TRBJ1-2; TRBD1 matches 9 bases. In germline, CDR1 is LNHDA, CDR2 SQIVND (reference sequence). This CDR3 region has 12 residues. V trimming: 7 bases; J trimming: 14 bases; junction bases outside the gene matches: 11. CDR3 bases: TGTGCCAGTACGGTGGACAGGGGCACTCAGACCTTC. This sequence encodes CASTVDRGTQTF.

For the CDR3, the DNA is TGTGCCTGGAGTGAGGGACTAGCGGGAGATACGCAGTATTTT. Its translation is CAWSEGLAGDTQYF. The chain recombines TRBV30 with TRBJ2-3; 12 nucleotides align to TRBD2. The CDR3 is 14 amino acids. CDR1 and CDR2 from the germline V gene are GTSNPN and SVGIG (reference sequence). J lost 5 bases, V lost 1 base, and 1 base had no gene match.

The V gene is TRBV10-3, the J gene TRBJ1-1, with no clear D. Germline assignment: CDR1 ENHRY and CDR2 SYGVKD. Trimming stripped 2 bases from V and 5 bases from J, with 9 bases between. The length of the CDR3 is 13 residues. CDR3: CAISELTRTEAFF. CDR3 bases: TGTGCCATCAGTGAGCTTACCCGGACTGAAGCTTTCTTT.

The chain combines TRBV9 with TRBJ2-1; no clear D gene. Per the germline V gene, CDR1 is SGDLS and CDR2 is YYNGEE. Trimming left V 3 bases short and J 6 bases short, with 16 bases between. This CDR3 spans 15 amino acids. The CDR3, as DNA: TGTGCCAGCAGCGCCGGCGGTAGTGAGGCCAATGAGCAGTTCTTC. It codes for CASSAGGSEANEQFF.

The J gene is TRBJ1-2, the V gene TRBV12-5; 10 bases are a match to TRBD1. Germline loops: CDR1 LGHNT, CDR2 FRNRAP. CDR3 length: 14 residues. V was pared by 6 bases and J by 2 bases, with 3 bases of the junction left unmatched. The CDR3 bases are TGTGCTAGTGGCGGGACAGGGGAGAACTATGGCTACACCTTC. Amino acid sequence: CASGGTGENYGYTF. Combining the CDR3 with reference TRBV12-5 and TRBJ1-2 gives the whole variable domain DARVTQTPRHKVTEMGQEVTMRCQPILGHNTVFWYRQTMMQGLELLAYFRNRAPLDDSGMPKDRFSAEMPDATLATLKIQPSEPRDSAVYFCASGGTGENYGYTFGSGTRLTVV.

CDR3 coding DNA: TGTGCCAGCGCGGCAGACGGTGCCTACGAGCAGTACTTC. Amino acid sequence: CASAADGAYEQYF. V usage is TRBV6-5 and J usage is TRBJ2-7; no clear D gene. The V end lost 8 bases, the J end lost 2 bases, and 13 bases lay between the germline ends. The CDR3 sequence is 13 residues long. The germline V gene has CDR1 MNHEY and CDR2 SVGAGI.

This chain joins TRBV6-4 and TRBJ1-1, with TRBD1 matching over 8 bases. V shed 6 bases and J 4 bases; nucleotides not matched to a gene: 7. The CDR3 runs to 14 residues. Per germline, CDR1 MRHNA and CDR2 SNTAGT. The CDR3 DNA reads as TGTGCCAGCAGGACAGGGGAAAGTTCCACTGAAGCTTTCTTT. Translating it yields CASRTGESSTEAFF.

The V gene is TRBV7-2, the J gene TRBJ2-7; 8 bases line up with TRBD1. Germline V gene data show CDR1 as SGHTA and CDR2 as FQGNSA. This CDR3 comprises 14 residues. The trim removed 4 bases at V and 2 bases at J, leaving 4 bases unmatched. The CDR3 protein is CASSSRQGTYEQYF. The CDR3 DNA is TGTGCCAGCAGCTCCCGACAGGGGACCTACGAGCAGTACTTC.

This sequence joins TRBV27 and TRBJ2-7, with TRBD2 identical over 9 bases. Trimming at V came to 3 bases and at J to 2 bases, leaving 5 bases not matched to a gene. The length of the CDR3 is 15 residues. Germline values: CDR1 MNHEY, CDR2 SMNVEV (reference sequence). CDR3 protein: CASSFRLAETYEQYF. DNA of the CDR3: TGTGCCAGCAGTTTTAGACTAGCGGAGACCTACGAGCAGTACTTC.

The chain is built from TRBV7-2 and TRBJ1-2, with 8 bases identical to TRBD1. The junction had 5 bases not matched to a gene; V was cut back by 5 bases and J by 0 bases. The CDR3 spans 15 residues. The germline CDR1 and CDR2 sequences are SGHTA and FQGNSA. The CDR3 DNA follows: TGTGCCAGCAGCCCCGAGGGACAGGCTAACTATGGCTACACCTTC. It codes for CASSPEGQANYGYTF.

The chain couples TRBV11-3 to TRBJ1-1; D is ambiguous. Trimming took 4 bases from V and 0 from J, leaving 6 bases between them. Germline CDR1 and CDR2: SGHNT and YENEEA. The CDR3 length is 13 residues. The CDR3 loop is CASSYELNTEAFF. The CDR3, as DNA: TGTGCCAGCAGCTATGAGTTGAACACTGAAGCTTTCTTT.

The chain uses TRBV5-1 and TRBJ2-7; D may be TRBD2 (5 bases). Germline V gene sequence: CDR1 SGHRS, CDR2 YFSETQ. The CDR3 has 11 residues. V gave up 4 bases and J gave up 5 bases, with 7 bases separating them. The CDR3 nucleotides are TGCGCCAGCAGCCTCGGGAACGAGCAGTACTTC. It codes for CASSLGNEQYF.